The 6 T cell receptor beta chains reported below all come from one sample, sequenced in a study of graft-versus-host responses after intestinal transplantation. Assay: immunoSEQ multiplex PCR; the TCRdb copy retains only in-frame clones and omits some. The profile covers roughly 98,000 clones, with just under 95% appearing a single time and approximately 1.1% taken by the ten largest. Antigens for these TCRs are unknown. Material: unstimulated CD8+ T cells sorted from spleen or lymph node cells, obtained before transplant. These receptors were obtained from a human donor who was the organ donor for an intestinal transplant.

The rearrangement joins TRBV19 to TRBJ1-4; 8 bases agree with TRBD1. The V and J ends lost 4 bases and 0 bases, in that order; junction bases with no gene match: 10. Germline CDR1 LNHDA, CDR2 SQIVND (reference sequence). The length of the CDR3 is 18 residues. CDR3 protein: CASSTQFRGLSTNEKLFF. The CDR3 coding sequence is TGTGCCAGTAGTACCCAATTCAGGGGGCTCTCAACTAATGAAAAACTGTTTTTT.

V and J are TRBV10-3 and TRBJ2-3, with D tentatively TRBD2 (6 bases). This CDR3 contains 16 residues. CDR1 ENHRY and CDR2 SYGVKD come from the germline V gene. Trimming took 3 bases from V and 3 from J, leaving 16 bases between them. As DNA, the CDR3 is TGTGCCATCAGTGAACCCGGGAGCGTAGGAACAGATACGCAGTATTTT. Translation: CAISEPGSVGTDTQYF.

DNA of the CDR3: TGCGCCAGCAGCTTCCGAACCGGGCGGGGAGATACGCAGTATTTT. This codes for CASSFRTGRGDTQYF. This chain links TRBV5-1 with TRBJ2-3, with D maybe TRBD2 (6 bases). Trimming stripped 2 bases from V and 5 bases from J, with 15 bases between. CDR1 SGHRS and CDR2 YFSETQ come from the germline V gene. The CDR3 is 15 amino acids.

The chain joins TRBV7-2 to TRBJ2-7; D might be TRBD2 (5 bases). Looked up from germline, CDR1 is SGHTA and CDR2 is FQGNSA. This CDR3 is built from 15 residues. V was trimmed by 1 base and J by 4 bases, leaving 14 bases between them. For the CDR3, the DNA is TGTGCCAGCAGCTTAGTGTCGGGGTTGCCGTACGAGCAGTACTTC. Translating it yields CASSLVSGLPYEQYF.

V gene TRBV4-1 combines with J gene TRBJ2-7, with 12 bases fitting TRBD2. Germline CDR1 MGHRA, CDR2 YSYEKL. CDR3 size: 14 residues. The V segment lost 4 bases and the J segment 7 bases; nucleotides outside the gene matches: 5. DNA for the CDR3: TGCGCCAGCAGCCCGACTAGCGGGAGAAATGAGCAGTACTTC. The encoded protein is CASSPTSGRNEQYF.

The CDR3, as DNA: TGTGAAGCGGGGGTAGGGAATACTAATGAAAAACTGTTTTTT. Encoded protein: CEAGVGNTNEKLFF. V usage is TRBV6-1 and J usage is TRBJ1-4, with D perhaps matching TRBD1 (5 bases). There are 14 residues in the CDR3. In germline, CDR1 is MNHNS, CDR2 SASEGT.